The 12 T cell receptor beta chains presented below share a single source sample, sequenced in a study of shared clonotypes between healthy human individuals. Measured with immunoSEQ multiplex PCR; TCRdb has only the in-frame clones, and not every one. The data contain roughly 2.2 million clones, 90% to 95% of them singletons. Sequencing input: naive CD4+ T cells from PBMCs. Regarding subset: CD45RA+ positively selected. These receptors all come from a young man in good health. Some clones in this sample may be carry-over from other donors' samples.

The rearrangement links TRBV6-5 to TRBJ2-1, with a weak D call TRBD2 (5 bases). V was shortened by 6 bases and J by 10 bases, with 22 bases between the two germline ends. The CDR3 extends over 15 amino acids. Germline V gene sequence: CDR1 MNHEY, CDR2 SVGAGI. DNA of the CDR3: TGTGCCAGCAGATCTAGCTTAACGGTGGGGTTAGAGCAGTTCTTC. Protein: CASRSSLTVGLEQFF.

The chain uses TRBV9 and TRBJ1-5; no firm D call. The V end was cut by 0 bases, the J end by 7 bases, with 11 bases between. CDR3 length equals 14 residues. The germline V gene has CDR1 SGDLS and CDR2 YYNGEE. The CDR3 loop is CASSVGAEPQPQHF. CDR3 bases: TGTGCCAGCAGCGTAGGGGCAGAGCCACAGCCCCAGCATTTT.

The CDR3 bases are TGTGCCAGCAGCTTGGGGGGAGGGATCCCCACTGAAGCTTTCTTT. Translation gives CASSLGGGIPTEAFF. This chain joins TRBV5-4 and TRBJ1-1; the D is unclear. Trimming took off 0 bases at V and 4 bases at J, with 13 bases between the two ends. The CDR3 spans 15 residues. Germline lookup yields CDR1 SGHNT and CDR2 YYREEE (reference sequence).

This chain connects TRBV6-5 to TRBJ2-7; 7 nucleotides match TRBD2. The ends lost 2 bases at V and 2 bases at J; junction bases unmatched: 6. CDR3 length equals 15 residues. Per germline, CDR1 MNHEY and CDR2 SVGAGI. In DNA, the CDR3 is TGTGCCAGCAGTTACCTGGGGGGGGTTCCCTACGAGCAGTACTTC. Protein: CASSYLGGVPYEQYF.

V gene TRBV11-1 combines with J gene TRBJ2-7; D gene ambiguous. Trimming removed 8 bases at V and 5 bases at J, with 19 bases between. CDR3 length equals 14 residues. Germline CDR1 and CDR2: SGHAT and FQDESV (reference sequence). The CDR3: CASAGRPMSDEQYF. CDR3 nucleotide sequence: TGTGCCAGCGCCGGACGGCCCATGTCAGACGAGCAGTACTTC.

The V and J genes are TRBV28 and TRBJ1-1; D perhaps matches TRBD1 (5 bases). The CDR3 consists of 17 residues. Germline loops: CDR1 MDHEN, CDR2 SYDVKM. Trimming stripped 7 bases from V and 3 bases from J, with 24 bases between. The CDR3 DNA is TGTGCCAGCACCGAGGGGAATTGGGGAACGGGGGACACTGAAGCTTTCTTT. Encoded protein: CASTEGNWGTGDTEAFF.

To note about this clone: In the same sample, other DNA sequences code for this CDR3. This chain uses TRBV6-5 with TRBJ2-7, with D possibly TRBD2 on 5 matching bases. This CDR3 is 15 amino acids long. V lost 0 bases to trimming and J lost 0 bases, with 9 bases between them. Germline V gives CDR1 MNHEY, CDR2 SVGAGI. The CDR3 region is CASSYSRVSSYEQYF. Written as DNA, the CDR3 is TGTGCCAGCAGTTACTCGAGGGTCAGCTCCTACGAGCAGTACTTC.

The chain combines TRBV7-2 with TRBJ2-1; D unclear. The V and J ends lost 4 bases and 2 bases respectively, with 9 bases between them. The germline gives CDR1 SGHTA, CDR2 FQGNSA. This CDR3 spans 14 amino acids. In DNA, the CDR3 is TGTGCCAGCAGCTCTGGGGTCGCCTACAATGAGCAGTTCTTC. Protein product: CASSSGVAYNEQFF.

Notes on this clone: Other DNA sequences in this sample translate to the same CDR3. The chain links TRBV27 to TRBJ2-7; D remains ambiguous. Germline V gene sequence: CDR1 MNHEY, CDR2 SMNVEV (reference sequence). This CDR3 region has 13 residues. Trimming cost V 3 bases and J 2 bases, with 8 bases left between them. The CDR3 sequence is CASSLLGTYEQYF. Written as DNA, the CDR3 is TGTGCCAGCAGTTTGCTGGGCACCTACGAGCAGTACTTC.

The rearrangement joins TRBV6-6 to TRBJ2-7; no definite D call. This CDR3 region has 13 residues. Germline loops: CDR1 MNHNY, CDR2 SVGAGI (reference sequence). The ends were cut back, 2 bases at V and 2 bases at J, with 7 bases in the middle. CDR3 sequence: CASSYGPAYEQYF. Here the CDR3 DNA reads TGTGCCAGCAGTTACGGGCCGGCCTACGAGCAGTACTTC.

This clone has just one count. Other nucleotide sequences from this sample produce the same CDR3. This chain links TRBV7-9 with TRBJ2-1; perhaps TRBD1 as D (6 bases). The CDR3 extends over 12 amino acids. V was pared by 2 bases and J by 7 bases, with 6 bases between. Germline-derived CDR1 and CDR2 are SEHNR and FQNEAQ (reference sequence). The CDR3 coding sequence is TGTGCCAGCAGCTTAAGGGGGAATGAGCAGTTCTTC. Its protein product is CASSLRGNEQFF.

The chain is built from TRBV5-1 and TRBJ1-1; tentative D call: TRBD1 (5 bases). The CDR3 consists of 17 residues. V was pared by 1 base and J by 0 bases, with 16 bases between. Per the germline V gene, CDR1 is SGHRS and CDR2 is YFSETQ. The CDR3 sequence: CASSLSQGNIMNTEAFF. CDR3 bases: TGCGCCAGCAGCTTGAGTCAGGGAAATATCATGAACACTGAAGCTTTCTTT.